The 23 T cell receptor beta chains below all came from one sample that was sequenced in a study of radiotherapy plus CTLA-4 blockade in lung cancer. Generated by immunoSEQ multiplex PCR, the TCRdb table keeps only in-frame clones and is missing some. The sample holds 56,000 or so clones; 70% to 80% are singletons and the top ten take roughly 15%. The sequenced sample was peripheral blood, obtained from a patient treated with radiotherapy plus ipilimumab. The source is a human donor with non-small cell lung cancer who had a complete response to radiotherapy plus ipilimumab.

This clone is a singleton in its sample. This CDR3 is also generated by other DNA sequences in the sample. The chain combines TRBV29-1 with TRBJ1-2; D might be TRBD1 (6 bases). CDR3 length equals 14 residues. Germline-derived CDR1 and CDR2 are SQVTM and ANQGSEA. V was cut by 0 bases and J by 8 bases, with 16 bases left in between. The CDR3 DNA reads as TGCAGCGTTGAAGACCCCGGATACAGGGACGGCTACACCTTC. Translation gives CSVEDPGYRDGYTF.

V usage is TRBV5-4 and J usage is TRBJ1-6; no clear D. The CDR3 spans 16 residues. Trimming took off 4 bases at V and 0 bases at J, with 11 bases between the two ends. Germline V gene data show CDR1 as SGHNT and CDR2 as YYREEE (reference sequence). CDR3 region: CASSDARSSYNSPLHF. The DNA for the CDR3 is TGTGCCAGCAGCGATGCCAGAAGCTCCTATAATTCACCCCTCCACTTT.

The chain employs TRBV9 and TRBJ2-1; the D gene is possibly TRBD1 (6 bases). The germline gives CDR1 SGDLS, CDR2 YYNGEE. V lost 0 bases and J lost 8, with 9 bases in between. The CDR3 totals 13 residues. The CDR3: CASSVGGTYEQFF. DNA of the CDR3: TGTGCCAGCAGCGTAGGGGGGACATATGAGCAGTTCTTC.

This rearrangement joins TRBV5-6 to TRBJ1-1; 12 bases are shared with TRBD1. The V gene's germline CDR1 is SGHDT and CDR2 YYEEEE. CDR3 length: 18 residues. V shed 4 bases, J shed 3 bases, and the junction held 13 bases outside the gene matches. The CDR3 bases are TGTGCCAGCAGCCTGGGACAGGGGGCAAAAATTCAAGACACTGAAGCTTTCTTT. Translated: CASSLGQGAKIQDTEAFF.

The genes are TRBV11-3 and TRBJ2-1, with 11 bases aligning to TRBD2. V lost 1 base, J lost 9 bases, and 5 bases stayed unmatched. Per the germline V gene, CDR1 is SGHNT and CDR2 is YENEEA. This CDR3 is 15 amino acids long. The CDR3 nucleotides read TGTGCCAGCAGCTTAGTAGGTAGCGGGAGGGTTGAGCAGTTCTTC. Translation gives CASSLVGSGRVEQFF.

The chain combines TRBV5-4 with TRBJ2-3, with TRBD1 as a possible D gene (5 bases). Trimming took off 4 bases at V and 3 bases at J, with 15 bases between the two ends. The germline V gene has CDR1 SGHNT and CDR2 YYREEE (reference sequence). CDR3 length: 15 residues. The CDR3 sequence: CASSPTVVGTDTQYF. CDR3 bases: TGTGCCAGCAGCCCGACAGTCGTTGGAACAGATACGCAGTATTTT. The full variable domain, in which reference TRBV5-4 and TRBJ2-3 provide the parts outside the CDR3, is ETGVTQSPTHLIKTRGQQVTLRCSSQSGHNTVSWYQQALGQGPQFIFQYYREEENGRGNFPPRFSGLQFPNYSSELNVNALELDDSALYLCASSPTVVGTDTQYFGPGTRLTVL.

As to this clone: Distinct nucleotide sequences in the sample also encode this CDR3. The rearrangement uses TRBV18 and TRBJ1-1; possible D gene TRBD1, 5 bases. The germline V gene has CDR1 KGHSH and CDR2 LQKENI. Trimming took 1 base from V and 2 from J, leaving 8 bases between them. This CDR3 region has 14 residues. DNA for the CDR3: TGTGCCAGCTCACCACAGACAGCAAACACTGAAGCTTTCTTT. Protein sequence: CASSPQTANTEAFF. The full variable domain, with the rest looked up from reference TRBV18 and TRBJ1-1, is NAGVMQNPRHLVRRRGQEARLRCSPMKGHSHVYWYRQLPEEGLKFMVYLQKENIIDESGMPKERFSAEFPKEGPSILRIQQVVRGDSAAYFCASSPQTANTEAFFGQGTRLTVV.

The rearrangement uses TRBV18 and TRBJ2-1; 9 bases map to TRBD1. The CDR3 extends over 16 amino acids. Unmatched junction bases numbered 7, after V lost 3 bases and J lost 4 bases. CDR1 KGHSH and CDR2 LQKENI come from the germline V gene. CDR3 region: CASSPGDGQGYNEQFF. CDR3 coding DNA: TGTGCCAGCTCACCTGGTGACGGACAGGGGTACAATGAGCAGTTCTTC.

This sequence joins TRBV9 and TRBJ1-5; D is possibly TRBD1 (5 bases). V lost 4 bases, J lost 6 bases, and 17 bases lay in between. This CDR3 contains 15 residues. Germline assignment: CDR1 SGDLS and CDR2 YYNGEE. CDR3 sequence (DNA): TGTGCCAGCAGCTTCAGCGGGGGAGTAGGTCAGCCCCAGCATTTT. This translates into CASSFSGGVGQPQHF.

The DNA for the CDR3 is TGTGCCAGTAAGAGACAGACTGGGGCCAACGTCCTGACTTTC. Protein product: CASKRQTGANVLTF. The chain employs TRBV2 and TRBJ2-6; TRBD1 is a possible D gene (5 bases). Germline CDR1 is SNHLY and CDR2 is FYNNEI. V was shortened by 9 bases and J by 2 bases, with 11 bases between the two germline ends. The CDR3 contains 14 residues. The complete variable domain, with remaining parts taken from reference TRBV2 and TRBJ2-6, reads EPEVTQTPSHQVTQMGQEVILRCVPISNHLYFYWYRQILGQKVEFLVSFYNNEISEKSEIFDDQFSVERPDGSNFTLKIRSTKLEDSAMYFCASKRQTGANVLTFGAGSRLTVL.

The chain combines TRBV2 with TRBJ2-7, with D perhaps matching TRBD2 (6 bases). Germline V gene data show CDR1 as SNHLY and CDR2 as FYNNEI. Trimming stripped 4 bases from V and 6 bases from J, with 16 bases between. The CDR3 has 14 amino acids. In nucleotides, the CDR3 is TGTGCCAGCAGTGTACCACGGGGGAACGCCGAGCAGTACGTC. Its protein is CASSVPRGNAEQYV.

Only a few counts were recorded for this clone. The rearrangement joins TRBV6-6 to TRBJ1-5, with 10 bases aligning to TRBD1. V lost 6 bases, J lost 4 bases, and 6 bases stayed unmatched. CDR1 is MNHNY and CDR2 is SVGAGI in the germline V gene (reference sequence). CDR3 length equals 15 residues. In DNA form, the CDR3 reads TGTGCCAGCAGATTAGGGACAGGGGAAAATCAGCCCCAGCATTTT. It encodes CASRLGTGENQPQHF.

The chain uses TRBV7-6 and TRBJ2-5, with D perhaps matching TRBD1 (5 bases). Germline assignment: CDR1 SGHVS and CDR2 FNYEAQ. The CDR3 spans 15 residues. V was pared by 2 bases and J by 0 bases, with 10 bases between. In DNA, the CDR3 is TGTGCCAGCAGCTTACTCCCGACAGACCAAGAGACCCAGTACTTC. It codes for CASSLLPTDQETQYF.

The genes are TRBV11-3 and TRBJ1-2; D not resolved. The CDR3 length is 13 residues. The germline V and J ends were trimmed by 4 bases and 4 bases, with 10 bases remaining between them. Germline V gene sequence: CDR1 SGHNT, CDR2 YENEEA. The CDR3, as DNA: TGTGCCAGCAGCTCTCGGGGTCGCTATGGCTACACCTTC. The encoded protein is CASSSRGRYGYTF.

The chain combines TRBV19 with TRBJ1-3, with TRBD1 as a possible D gene (5 bases). The CDR3 extends over 12 amino acids. CDR1 is LNHDA, CDR2 SQIVND, per germline (reference sequence). V shed 6 bases and J shed 8 bases, with 11 bases lying between them. The CDR3 bases are TGTGCCAGTAGATTCAGGGAGGACACCATATATTTT. Protein: CASRFREDTIYF.

The J gene is TRBJ2-7, the V gene TRBV9, with D possibly TRBD2 on 7 matching bases. Trimming took off 6 bases at V and 3 bases at J, with 19 bases between the two ends. CDR1 is SGDLS and CDR2 is YYNGEE in the germline V gene. CDR3 size: 15 residues. The CDR3: CASTPSWGGGYEQYF. The CDR3 bases are TGTGCCAGCACCCCCTCTTGGGGGGGCGGCTACGAGCAGTACTTC.

There are many counts of this clone. The chain carries TRBV19 and TRBJ2-1; 12 bases align to TRBD1. Per germline, CDR1 LNHDA and CDR2 SQIVND (reference sequence). This CDR3 has 16 amino acids. The V segment lost 10 bases and the J segment 8 bases; nucleotides outside the gene matches: 15. The chain's CDR3 is CATHSYPGQGAHEQFF. CDR3 sequence (DNA): TGTGCCACCCACTCCTACCCGGGACAGGGGGCTCATGAGCAGTTCTTC.

The rearrangement joins TRBV18 to TRBJ1-6; 7 bases map to TRBD1. Germline V gene data show CDR1 as KGHSH and CDR2 as LQKENI. Trimming cost V 6 bases and J 5 bases; bases outside gene matches: 7. The CDR3 extends over 15 amino acids. The CDR3 loop is CASSWGQTDNSPLHF. The CDR3 DNA reads as TGTGCCAGCTCGTGGGGACAGACAGATAATTCACCCCTCCACTTT.

This clone was counted between two and nine times. V usage is TRBV6-5 and J usage is TRBJ2-3; 7 bases fit TRBD1. V shed 2 bases and J 1 base; nucleotides not matched to a gene: 3. Germline V gene sequence: CDR1 MNHEY, CDR2 SVGAGI. The CDR3 contains 15 residues. The CDR3 nucleotides read TGTGCCAGCAGTTACGTCCAGGGGGGCACAGATACGCAGTATTTT. Translating it yields CASSYVQGGTDTQYF.

The chain uses TRBV4-1 and TRBJ2-2; TRBD2 is a possible D gene (5 bases). Trimming cost V 5 bases and J 3 bases, with 16 bases left between them. The CDR3 is made up of 16 amino acids. Germline assignment: CDR1 MGHRA and CDR2 YSYEKL. CDR3 DNA: TGCGCCAGCAGCAGAATAGCGCTGACGGACACCGGGGAGCTGTTTTTT. Translation: CASSRIALTDTGELFF.

This chain joins TRBV2 and TRBJ2-7, with TRBD1 identical over 7 bases. In germline, CDR1 is SNHLY, CDR2 FYNNEI. Trimming removed 8 bases from V and 4 bases from J; junction bases left unmatched: 5. The CDR3 has 12 amino acids. The CDR3 reads CASRDSSYEQYF. CDR3 DNA sequence: TGTGCCAGCCGGGACAGCTCTTACGAGCAGTACTTC.

This clone was detected only a few times. The chain uses TRBV11-3 and TRBJ1-1, with D maybe TRBD1 (6 bases). CDR3 size: 12 residues. Germline V lookup: CDR1 SGHNT, CDR2 YENEEA. The V gene lost 2 bases and the J gene lost 5 bases, with 6 bases spanning the gap. The CDR3 reads CASSLQGTEAFF. For the CDR3, the DNA is TGTGCCAGCAGCTTACAGGGGACTGAAGCTTTCTTT.

The rearrangement joins TRBV7-2 to TRBJ2-1, with 12 bases identical to TRBD2. Germline values: CDR1 SGHTA, CDR2 FQGNSA. This CDR3 has 17 residues. Trimming removed 5 bases from V and 0 bases from J; junction bases left unmatched: 5. The CDR3: CASSPPSGRASYNEQFF. The CDR3 bases are TGTGCCAGCAGCCCCCCTAGCGGGAGGGCCTCCTACAATGAGCAGTTCTTC.